The 10 T cell receptor beta chains listed next were all sequenced from one sample in a study of shared clonotypes between healthy human individuals (dated by TCRdb to 2019 to 2021). Receptor amplification or capture employed the immunoSEQ multiplex PCR assay. The source is immuneACCESS, and TCRdb retained only in-frame sequences with V and J called. Part of the clones is not carried over; for the studies checked, unresolved V genes explain less than half of this, and the remainder is unexplained. For this sample the table gives some 2,000,000 clones, of which roughly 94% were detected only once. 0.1% to 0.15% of the sample is taken by the ten largest. The sequenced material came from naive CD4+ T cells sorted from blood. The cell subset or site label of this sample denotes: CD45RA+ positively selected. Every receptor here comes from a young man in good health.

This clone has a single count. The chain combines TRBV19 with TRBJ1-6; the match to TRBD1 covers 10 bases. The CDR3 extends over 16 amino acids. Trimming took 4 bases from V and 6 from J; bases not matched to a gene: 6. Germline lookup yields CDR1 LNHDA and CDR2 SQIVND (reference sequence). The CDR3: CASSTTGDRGNSPLHF. The DNA of the CDR3 is TGTGCCAGTAGTACAACCGGGGACAGGGGTAATTCACCCCTCCACTTT.

The gene calls are TRBV7-2 and TRBJ2-1, with a possible D match to TRBD2 (5 bases). V shed 2 bases and J shed 7 bases, with 12 bases lying between them. This CDR3 has 14 residues. Germline values: CDR1 SGHTA, CDR2 FQGNSA. CDR3 in amino acids: CASSLSSERNEQFF. CDR3 DNA: TGTGCCAGCAGCTTATCCTCCGAGCGGAATGAGCAGTTCTTC.

This clone was picked up one time. The chain couples TRBV6-1 to TRBJ2-6, with D hard to call. The CDR3 covers 14 residues. CDR1 and CDR2 (germline): MNHNS, SASEGT. The V end was cut by 7 bases, the J end by 0 bases, with 7 bases between. For the CDR3, the DNA is TGTGCCAGCAAGATGTACTCTGGGGCCAACGTCCTGACTTTC. Translated: CASKMYSGANVLTF.

This sequence joins TRBV18 and TRBJ1-3; no reliable D call. CDR1 and CDR2 (germline): KGHSH, LQKENI. V lost 3 bases to trimming and J lost 4 bases, with 10 bases between them. The CDR3 runs to 14 residues. In nucleotides, the CDR3 is TGTGCCAGCTCACCCGACCTTAACGGAAACACCATATATTTT. Translation gives CASSPDLNGNTIYF.

A few counts support this clone. V is TRBV2 and J is TRBJ2-2; D unclear. The length of the CDR3 is 14 residues. Germline V CDR1 and CDR2: SNHLY, FYNNEI. Trimming pared 0 bases from V and 4 bases from J, leaving 6 bases between. The CDR3 protein is CASSEASVTGELFF. The CDR3 DNA sequence: TGTGCCAGCAGTGAAGCATCTGTCACCGGGGAGCTGTTTTTT.

V gene TRBV7-9 combines with J gene TRBJ1-6, with D possibly TRBD1 on 6 matching bases. V shed 5 bases and J shed 4 bases, with 15 bases lying between them. The germline CDR1 and CDR2 sequences are SEHNR and FQNEAQ (reference sequence). The CDR3 covers 16 residues. DNA for the CDR3: TGTGCCAGCAGCCCGTCCGGAGGACAGTATAATTCACCCCTCCACTTT. Protein product: CASSPSGGQYNSPLHF.

The rearrangement uses TRBV6-5 and TRBJ1-1, with TRBD1 matching 10 bases. The length of the CDR3 is 15 residues. Germline values: CDR1 MNHEY, CDR2 SVGAGI. The V gene end was trimmed by 6 bases and the J gene end by 5 bases; junction bases not matched to a gene: 9. DNA of the CDR3: TGTGCCAGCAGGCAGACAGGGGGCTCGGTAACTGAAGCTTTCTTT. The encoded protein is CASRQTGGSVTEAFF.

The V call is TRBV18, the J call TRBJ1-6; D gene ambiguous. Trimming shortened V by 5 bases and J by 7 bases, and 9 bases separated the two germline ends. The CDR3 runs 13 residues. CDR1 and CDR2 (germline): KGHSH, LQKENI. CDR3 DNA: TGTGCCAGCTCAGGGTCCGCAAATTCACCCCTCCACTTT. The encoded protein is CASSGSANSPLHF.

The chain recombines TRBV7-2 with TRBJ1-4, with D unclear. The CDR3 runs to 15 residues. The V gene lost 1 base and the J gene lost 9 bases, with 15 bases spanning the gap. Germline lookup yields CDR1 SGHTA and CDR2 FQGNSA. In DNA form, the CDR3 reads TGTGCCAGCAGCTTAGTCTCAGGCGGGAGTCAAAAACTGTTTTTT. This gives the protein CASSLVSGGSQKLFF.

V is TRBV5-1 and J is TRBJ2-7; D gene ambiguous. The length of the CDR3 is 11 residues. Trimming pared 4 bases from V and 4 bases from J, leaving 6 bases between. Germline loops: CDR1 SGHRS, CDR2 YFSETQ. Written as DNA, the CDR3 is TGCGCCAGCAGCCGCGAGTACGAGCAGTACTTC. Amino acids: CASSREYEQYF.